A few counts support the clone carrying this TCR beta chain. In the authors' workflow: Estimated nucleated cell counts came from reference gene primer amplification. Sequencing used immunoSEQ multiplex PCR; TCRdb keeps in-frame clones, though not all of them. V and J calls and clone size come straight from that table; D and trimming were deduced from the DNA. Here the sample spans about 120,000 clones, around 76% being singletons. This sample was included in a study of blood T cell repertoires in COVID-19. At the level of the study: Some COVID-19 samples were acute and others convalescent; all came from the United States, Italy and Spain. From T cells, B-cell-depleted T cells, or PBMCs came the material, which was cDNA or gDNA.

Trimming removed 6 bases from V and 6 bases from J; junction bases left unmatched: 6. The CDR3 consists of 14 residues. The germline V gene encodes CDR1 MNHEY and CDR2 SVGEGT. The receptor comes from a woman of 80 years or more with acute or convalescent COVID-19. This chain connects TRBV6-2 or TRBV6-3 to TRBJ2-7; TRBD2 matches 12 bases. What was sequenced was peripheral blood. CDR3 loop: CASSRTSGIREQYF. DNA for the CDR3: TGTGCCAGCAGCCGGACTAGCGGGATACGCGAGCAGTACTTC.